These T cell receptor beta chains were read from a single sample in a study of human T cells and chemical hapten exposure. TCRdb called the RACE reads again in MiXCR, with one record for every CDR3 protein. The repertoire has 380,000 or so distinct CDR3 sequences, 4.5% to 5.5% of them found once; the top ten carry over 7%. The sample in question was whole blood, obtained in connection with sensitization to the hapten diphenylcyclopropenone (DPC). The receptors stem from a young woman with alopecia areata. Some clones in this sample may be carry-over from other donors' samples. The CDR3 runs from the conserved cysteine through the conserved F or W. A D gene is named only where the DNA matches it firmly. Rows may omit the clone size; those that give it use once, few, many or a size class.

-	TRBV4-2	TRBJ1-6	many	TGTGCCAGCAGCCAAGTTTACGACGGAAATTCACCCCTCCACTTT	CASSQVYDGNSPLHF
TRBD1	TRBV12-3/TRBV12-4	TRBJ1-3	many	TGTGCCAGCAGGCTGGACAGGGGAGGAAACACCATATATTTT	CASRLDRGGNTIYF
-	TRBV28	TRBJ2-7	few	TGTGCTTCTATCGCAAATTACGAGCAGTACTTC	CASIANYEQYF
-	TRBV20-1	TRBJ1-5	many	-	CSASSVRGGNQPQHF
-	TRBV7-9	TRBJ1-6	few	TGTGCCAGCAGCTTCTCTTTCGGTAATCCTGGTCAGTCACCCCTCCACTTT	CASSFSFGNPGQSPLHF
-	TRBV12-3/TRBV12-4	TRBJ2-3	-	TGTGCCAGCAGTTTGGCCGGACAGTCTAGCACAGATACGCAGTATTTT	CASSLAGQSSTDTQYF
TRBD1	TRBV5-6	TRBJ1-1	-	TGTGCCAGCAGGCTTCAGGGGGTCGGGACTGAAGCTTTCTTT	CASRLQGVGTEAFF
-	TRBV12-3/TRBV12-4	TRBJ2-3	many	TGTGCCAGCAGCCTCCTCGGCAGCACAGATACGCAGTATTTT	CASSLLGSTDTQYF
-	TRBV6-5	TRBJ1-6	-	TGTGCCAGCAGTAGGGGGGATAGGGGAAGTAATTCACCCCTCCACTTT	CASSRGDRGSNSPLHF
-	TRBV7-2	TRBJ1-6	-	TGTCCCAGCAGCTCAAGACAGCGGTCTTCACCCCTCCACTTT	CPSSSRQRSSPLHF
-	TRBV19	TRBJ2-4	few	TGTGCCAGTAGTATAGGGGTGGATGAAAACATTCAGTACTTC	CASSIGVDENIQYF
-	TRBV27	TRBJ1-1	many	TGTGCCAGCAGTTTAAAAGGGTACACTGAAGCTTTCTTT	CASSLKGYTEAFF
-	TRBV6-5	TRBJ1-5	many	TGTGCCAGCAGTTACTCGAACCCGGGTTCCAATCAGCCCCAGCATTTT	CASSYSNPGSNQPQHF